Here is one T cell receptor (beta chain) with its context. The antigen it binds to is not known. No much larger clone exists at a distance of one base, and base qualities are not known. Sequences MDHEN (CDR1) and SYDVKM (CDR2) are obtained from the germline V gene. Its CDR3 holds 13 amino acids, cysteine through phenylalanine. The retained sequence is limited to the CDR3, 39 bases, with the frame set at the first base. V and J are trimmed by 7 bases and 1 base, and the gene matches miss 2 bases of the junction. A MiSeq instrument was used for deep resolution sequencing, which targeted depths ranging from 1 in 1 million up to 1 in 200,000 T cells, with coverage averaging 10x for each clonotype. TCR beta libraries were generated with the immunoSEQ hsTCRB Kit. Concerning the study's data processing: Data were analyzed with ImmunoSEQ Data Assistant and ImmunoSEQ Analyzer, with V, D and J genes assigned per IMGT definitions. Clonality, with values ranging from 0 to 1, was calculated as one minus the normalized Shannon entropy of productive rearrangement frequencies. Only overrepresented clonotypes making up at least 0.05% of each patient's repertoire were included in the public clonotype analysis. Approximately 12 repertoires from age-matched healthy donors, obtained from immuneACCESS, served as clonality controls. TCRdb took over this immuneACCESS table, retaining in-frame rearrangements with V and J assigned. Such tables are incomplete; in checked studies, under half of the missing clones stem from an unresolved V gene, and the remainder is unexplained. The V and J calls and clone size come from that table; D and trimming were worked out from the DNA. This sample holds 130,000 or so clones; 60% to 80% were observed only once. Of the sample, approximately 30% falls within the top ten clones.

The data derive from a study of cytotoxic CD8 clonotypes in ibrutinib-treated CLL (dated by TCRdb to the early 2020s). For the study in its entirety: The cohort had eleven to twelve relapsed/refractory and under 16 treatment-naive patients; approximately 17 were IGHV unmutated. Samples averaged roughly 280,000 productive templates and tens of thousands of productive rearrangements. Cryopreserved peripheral blood mononuclear cells were collected at three points: before therapy, at response, and at either sustained remission or disease progression. Partial responses were observed in roughly 24 patients and complete responses in 2; after a median follow-up of 68 months, remission was maintained in 15 or so patients and progression was observed in approximately 12. Longitudinal samples were obtainable from about 30% of the roughly 86 participants in the trial. The response samples were drawn at a median of 12 months into treatment, with a range of about 6 to 36 months. All remission and progressive disease samples were collected while patients were still receiving ibrutinib.

The time point label here, explained by the study, means: approximately eleven months on ibrutinib. Around 1.8 micrograms of genomic DNA were extracted from cryopreserved PBMCs for TCR beta library preparation. Longitudinal blood samples from CLL patients on ibrutinib monotherapy were analyzed using high-throughput TCR beta sequencing. Patients were enrolled in a phase 2 open-label single-center ibrutinib monotherapy trial. Points the paper makes about the study in general: Baseline clonality exceeded that of age-matched healthy donors and correlated strongly with circulating CD8+ T-cell counts. Public clonotypes were found to be uncommon and were observed to contract or remain stable during treatment; the increase in clonality was shown to reflect expansion of private clonotypes at ibrutinib response. Clonality increased at ibrutinib response, stayed stable in sustained remission, and fell back toward baseline at progression. Sampling times were not matched between patients in sustained remission and patients whose disease was progressing, and lymph node repertoires were not examined.

The specimen comprised PBMCs, sampled after 12 months of ibrutinib treatment. The sequence joins TRBV28 to TRBJ2-3, with 7 central nucleotides matching TRBD2. The receptor was isolated from a human donor with chronic lymphocytic leukemia. The CDR3 corresponds to CASTSGGTDTQYF. The DNA sequence is given as TGTGCCAGCACCAGCGGGGGCACAGATACGCAGTATTTT.